The source of this T cell receptor (beta chain) is a study of blood T cell repertoires in COVID-19. Study-level information: Acute and convalescent COVID-19 samples came from the United States, Italy and Spain. PBMCs, B-cell-depleted T cells, or T cells were the source of the cDNA or gDNA that made up the material.

Original data processing: Amplification of reference gene primers provided the estimated nucleated cell counts. The method was immunoSEQ multiplex PCR; TCRdb's version includes in-frame clones alone and lacks a portion of them. From that table come the V and J calls and clone size; the DNA was used to work out D and trimming. The sample holds 130,000 to 150,000 clones, roughly four fifths seen once. The source is a man aged 80 or over with acute or convalescent COVID-19. The sequencing sample was made of peripheral blood.

The CDR3 loop reads CASSYSDTYEQYF. DNA for the CDR3: TGTGCCAGCAGTTACTCGGACACCTACGAGCAGTACTTC. The gene calls are TRBV6-2 or TRBV6-3 and TRBJ2-7; weak D call: TRBD1 (5 bases). CDR1 is MNHEY and CDR2 is SVGEGT in the germline V gene. This CDR3 is 13 amino acids long. Trimming took 0 bases from V and 2 from J, leaving 5 bases between them.